The 6 T cell receptor beta chains below were found in one sample sequenced in a study of cytomegalovirus exposure and HLA in healthy donors (dated by TCRdb to 2016 to 2017). The method was the immunoSEQ multiplex PCR assay. For the multiplex PCR, a mixture combining 60 forward primers for TCR Vbeta segments and 13 reverse primers for TCR Jbeta segments was used. TCRdb took this table from immuneACCESS and kept in-frame rearrangements with V and J called. Such tables lack part of the clones; where checked against another copy, unresolved V genes explain under half of the gap, and the rest is unexplained. The sample table lists about 110,000 clones, around 77% of them with a count of one. Together, the top ten hold roughly 2.3% of the sample. Specimen: PBMCs. The source is a man aged 18 to 29 in good health and CMV-seronegative.

This clone was recorded only once. This chain links TRBV5-1 with TRBJ2-5; D is perhaps TRBD1 (6 bases). This CDR3 has 16 residues. Germline CDR1 and CDR2: SGHRS and YFSETQ. V lost 0 bases, J lost 0 bases, and 12 bases lay in between. CDR3 in DNA: TGCGCCAGCAGCTTGGGAGCCGGGACATACCAAGAGACCCAGTACTTC. As protein: CASSLGAGTYQETQYF.

The rearrangement links TRBV6-5 to TRBJ2-1, with 7 bases aligning to TRBD2. This CDR3 comprises 14 residues. Germline V gene lookup returns CDR1 MNHEY and CDR2 SVGAGI. J gave up 8 bases and V 2 bases, and 6 bases lay outside the gene matches. Here the CDR3 reads CASSYGTTHYEQFF. In DNA form, the CDR3 reads TGTGCCAGCAGTTACGGGACTACTCACTATGAGCAGTTCTTC.

The rearrangement uses TRBV4-3 and TRBJ2-1; 7 bases are a match to TRBD2. The germline V gene encodes CDR1 LGHNA and CDR2 YSLEER. The CDR3 has 16 residues. The V and J ends lost 1 base and 4 bases, in that order; junction bases with no gene match: 7. The DNA of the CDR3 is TGCGCCAGCAGCCAAGGGGAGGGGATGGGTTACAATGAGCAGTTCTTC. Protein sequence: CASSQGEGMGYNEQFF.

The chain combines TRBV29-1 with TRBJ2-3; 7 positions agree with TRBD1. There are 17 residues in the CDR3. From germline, CDR1 is SQVTM and CDR2 ANQGSEA. V shed 3 bases, J shed 0 bases, and the junction held 12 bases outside the gene matches. The DNA for the CDR3 is TGCAGCGTTGACGGCAGGGGGTTTCCCACTAGCACAGATACGCAGTATTTT. Translated, it gives CSVDGRGFPTSTDTQYF.

The rearrangement joins TRBV9 to TRBJ2-7; TRBD1 aligns across 7 bases. The CDR3 length is 14 residues. V dropped 0 bases and J dropped 4; count of bases not matched to a gene: 4. The germline CDR1 and CDR2 sequences are SGDLS and YYNGEE. The CDR3 nucleotides read TGTGCCAGCAGCGTAGGTAACAGGGGTTACGAGCAGTACTTC. Translated, it gives CASSVGNRGYEQYF. Supplemented by reference TRBV9 and TRBJ2-7, the full variable domain reads DSGVTQTPKHLITATGQRVTLRCSPRSGDLSVYWYQQSLDQGLQFLIQYYNGEERAKGNILERFSAQQFPDLHSELNLSSLELGDSALYFCASSVGNRGYEQYFGPGTRLTVT.

The V and J genes are TRBV13 and TRBJ2-7; D gene ambiguous. Trimming pared 5 bases from V and 6 bases from J, leaving 17 bases between. The CDR3 extends over 14 amino acids. Germline assignment: CDR1 PRHDT and CDR2 FYEKMQ (reference sequence). The CDR3 sequence: CASSGTRQSGEQYF. CDR3 sequence (DNA): TGTGCCAGCAGCGGTACTCGCCAGTCGGGCGAGCAGTACTTC.